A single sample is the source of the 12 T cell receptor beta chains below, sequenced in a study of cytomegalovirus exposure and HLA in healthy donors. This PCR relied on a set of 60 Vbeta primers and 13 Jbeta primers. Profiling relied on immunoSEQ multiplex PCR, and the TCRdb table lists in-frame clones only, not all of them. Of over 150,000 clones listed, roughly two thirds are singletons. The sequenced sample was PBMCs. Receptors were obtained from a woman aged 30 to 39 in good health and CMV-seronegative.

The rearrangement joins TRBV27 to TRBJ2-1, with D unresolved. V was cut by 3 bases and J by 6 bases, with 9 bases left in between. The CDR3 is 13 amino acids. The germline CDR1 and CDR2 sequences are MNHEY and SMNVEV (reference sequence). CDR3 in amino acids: CASSLAEFNEQFF. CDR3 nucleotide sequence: TGTGCCAGCAGTTTGGCAGAATTCAATGAGCAGTTCTTC.

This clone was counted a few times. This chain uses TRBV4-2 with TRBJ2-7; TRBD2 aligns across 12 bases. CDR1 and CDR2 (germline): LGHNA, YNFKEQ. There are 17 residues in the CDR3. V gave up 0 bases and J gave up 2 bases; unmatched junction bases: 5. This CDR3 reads CASSQESLAGGTYEQYF. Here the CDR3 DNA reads TGTGCCAGCAGCCAAGAATCACTAGCGGGAGGTACCTACGAGCAGTACTTC.

The CDR3 coding sequence is TGCAGCGTTGCTTGGACAGCTGCGGGGGCAGATACGCAGTATTTT. Translated, it gives CSVAWTAAGADTQYF. The genes are TRBV29-1 and TRBJ2-3; TRBD2 might be the D (7 bases). The CDR3 spans 15 residues. The ends were cut back, 4 bases at V and 4 bases at J, with 18 bases in the middle. Germline-derived CDR1 and CDR2 are SQVTM and ANQGSEA.

In DNA, the CDR3 is TGTGCCAGCAGTGTATCGGGGTCCGGAAACACCATATATTTT. The encoded protein is CASSVSGSGNTIYF. V gene TRBV2 combines with J gene TRBJ1-3; D call uncertain. The germline V gene encodes CDR1 SNHLY and CDR2 FYNNEI. Trimming removed 4 bases at V and 4 bases at J, with 11 bases between. CDR3 length: 14 amino acids.

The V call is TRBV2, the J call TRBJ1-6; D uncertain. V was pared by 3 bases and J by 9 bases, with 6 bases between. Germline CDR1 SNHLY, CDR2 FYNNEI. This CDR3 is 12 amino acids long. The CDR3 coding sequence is TGTGCCAGCAGTGACAGTGGTTCACCCCTCCACTTT. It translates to CASSDSGSPLHF.

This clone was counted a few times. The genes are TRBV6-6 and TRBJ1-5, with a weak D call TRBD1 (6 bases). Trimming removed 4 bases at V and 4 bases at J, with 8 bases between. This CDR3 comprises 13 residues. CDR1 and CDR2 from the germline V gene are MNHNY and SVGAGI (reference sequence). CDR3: CASSSQGNQPQHF. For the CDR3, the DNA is TGTGCCAGCAGTTCACAGGGAAATCAGCCCCAGCATTTT.

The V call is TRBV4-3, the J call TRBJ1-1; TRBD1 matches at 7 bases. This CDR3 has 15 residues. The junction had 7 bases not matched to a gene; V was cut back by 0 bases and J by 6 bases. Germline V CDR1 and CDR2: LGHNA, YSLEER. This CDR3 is CASSQDRGTDSEAFF. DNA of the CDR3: TGCGCCAGCAGCCAAGATCGAGGGACAGACTCTGAAGCTTTCTTT.

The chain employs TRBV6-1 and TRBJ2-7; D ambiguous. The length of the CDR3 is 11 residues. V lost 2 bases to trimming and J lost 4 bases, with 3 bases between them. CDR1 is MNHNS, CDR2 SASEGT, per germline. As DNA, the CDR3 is TGTGCCAGCAGTGAACTGTACGAGCAGTACTTC. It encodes CASSELYEQYF.

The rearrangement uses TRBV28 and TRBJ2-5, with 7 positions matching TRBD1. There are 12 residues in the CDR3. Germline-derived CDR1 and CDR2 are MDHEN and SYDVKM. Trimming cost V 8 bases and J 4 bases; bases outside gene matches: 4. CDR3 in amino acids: CASYAGGETQYF. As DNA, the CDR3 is TGTGCCAGCTACGCAGGGGGAGAGACCCAGTACTTC.

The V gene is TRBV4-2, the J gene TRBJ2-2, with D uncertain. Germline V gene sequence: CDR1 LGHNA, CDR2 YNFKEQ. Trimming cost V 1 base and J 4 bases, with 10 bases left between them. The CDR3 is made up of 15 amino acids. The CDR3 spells CASSQGGPPTGELFF. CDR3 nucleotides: TGTGCCAGCAGCCAAGGCGGTCCACCCACCGGGGAGCTGTTTTTT.

The CDR3 region is CSAREEGYGETQYF. CDR3 nucleotides: TGCAGCGCCCGAGAGGAGGGATACGGGGAGACCCAGTACTTC. V usage is TRBV29-1 and J usage is TRBJ2-5, with D tentatively TRBD2 (6 bases). The length of the CDR3 is 14 residues. The V gene's germline CDR1 is SQVTM and CDR2 ANQGSEA. Trimming cost V 7 bases and J 5 bases, with 20 bases left between them. Filled out from reference TRBV29-1 and TRBJ2-5, the complete variable domain reads SAVISQKPSRDICQRGTSLTIQCQVDSQVTMMFWYRQQPGQSLTLIATANQGSEATYESGFVIDKFPISRPNLTFSTLTVSNMSPEDSSIYLCSAREEGYGETQYFGPGTRLLVL.

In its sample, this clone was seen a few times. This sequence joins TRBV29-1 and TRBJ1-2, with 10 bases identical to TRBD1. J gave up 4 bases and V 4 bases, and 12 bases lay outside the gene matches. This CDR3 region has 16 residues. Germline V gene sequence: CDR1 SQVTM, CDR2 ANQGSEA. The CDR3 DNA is TGCAGCGTTGTGGGGACAGGGGAGTCAGCGCGCTATGGCTACACCTTC. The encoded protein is CSVVGTGESARYGYTF.